This T cell receptor (beta chain) originates from a study of T-cell reconstitution after alpha-beta-depleted transplantation in children. General observations from the study: T-cell counts and diversity at one year following transplant were attributed mainly to newly produced T cells.

A single count supports this clonotype. The antigen remains undetermined. Germline CDR1 reads DFQATT; CDR2 reads SNEGSKA (reference sequence). Trimming took off 8 bases at V and 2 bases at J, with 13 bases between the two ends. The length of the CDR3 is 12 residues. The authors prepared the TCRbeta library with unique molecular identifiers. MiXCR was run by TCRdb on the PCR reads, yielding one entry per CDR3 protein. The sample has fewer than 350,000 distinct CDR3 sequences, around 7.1% seen once. This material consisted of peripheral blood, taken 360 days after TCRalphabeta/CD19-depleted stem cell transplant. The gene calls are TRBV20-1 and TRBJ2-7; D tentatively reads TRBD1 or TRBD2 (5 bases each). The receptor was isolated from a female patient between 2 and 10 years old who had a stem cell transplant for Fanconi anemia, so the T cells may come from the graft donor. CDR3 sequence: CSPQRGAYEQYF. The CDR3 DNA reads as TGCAGTCCTCAAAGAGGGGCCTACGAGCAGTACTTC.